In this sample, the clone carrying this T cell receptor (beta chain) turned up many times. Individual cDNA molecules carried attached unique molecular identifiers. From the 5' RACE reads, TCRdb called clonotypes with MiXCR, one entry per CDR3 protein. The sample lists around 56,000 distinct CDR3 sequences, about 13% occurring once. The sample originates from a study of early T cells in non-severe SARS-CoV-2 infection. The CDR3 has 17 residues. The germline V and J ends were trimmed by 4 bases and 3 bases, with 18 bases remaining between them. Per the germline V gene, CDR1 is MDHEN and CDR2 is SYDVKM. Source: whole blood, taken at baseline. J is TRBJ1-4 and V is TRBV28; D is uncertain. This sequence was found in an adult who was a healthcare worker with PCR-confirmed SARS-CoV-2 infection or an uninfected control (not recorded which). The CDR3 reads CASSYAYRLRANEKLFF. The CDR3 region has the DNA TGTGCCAGCAGTTACGCCTACAGACTGCGCGCTAATGAAAAACTGTTTTTT.